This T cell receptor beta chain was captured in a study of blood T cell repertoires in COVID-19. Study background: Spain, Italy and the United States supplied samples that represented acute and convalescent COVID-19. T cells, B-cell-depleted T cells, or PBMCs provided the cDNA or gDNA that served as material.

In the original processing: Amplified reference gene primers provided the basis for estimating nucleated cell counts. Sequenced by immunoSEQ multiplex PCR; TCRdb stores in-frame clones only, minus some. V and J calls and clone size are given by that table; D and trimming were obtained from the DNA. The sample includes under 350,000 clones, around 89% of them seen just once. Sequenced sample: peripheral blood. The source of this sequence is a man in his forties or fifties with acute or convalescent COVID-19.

The CDR3 here is CASSLTANGEPQHF. The CDR3 coding sequence is TGTGCCAGCAGCCTCACCGCGAACGGTGAGCCCCAGCATTTT. V and J are TRBV6-5 and TRBJ1-5; D not resolved. The V and J ends lost 6 bases and 8 bases respectively, with 17 bases between them. This CDR3 has 14 residues. Germline CDR1 MNHEY, CDR2 SVGAGI.